This T cell receptor (beta chain) was sequenced in a study of T cell repertoires in cytomegalovirus infection. Study-level information: CMV epitopes in the study were HLA-C-restricted (recently identified) and HLA-B-restricted (well studied). A matching HLA type, together with CMV infection, was signaled by public TCR beta signatures.

In germline, CDR1 is SEHNR, CDR2 FQNEAQ (reference sequence). CDR3 length: 15 amino acids. V gave up 1 base and J gave up 5 bases, with 15 bases separating them. Notes on this clonotype: The antigen is unknown.

TCRdb re-analysed the reads in MiXCR, keeping a single row per CDR3 protein. The sample yields roughly 350,000 distinct CDR3 sequences, approximately 35% seen once. General observations from the study: What dominated the ex vivo response were HLA-C-restricted CMV-specific TCR beta clonotypes.

The V and J genes are TRBV7-9 and TRBJ2-7; D perhaps matches TRBD1 (5 bases). The sample consisted of cultured PBMCs, taken from culture after CMV antigen stimulation. The TCR comes from a human donor in good health (CMV status not recorded). Some clones in this sample may be carry-over from other donors' samples. The CDR3 DNA reads TGTGCCAGCAGCTTAGTAGAAAGGGGAATCCACGAGCAGTACTTC. This gives the protein CASSLVERGIHEQYF.